A single sample is the source of the 14 T cell receptor beta chains below, sequenced in a study of cytomegalovirus exposure and HLA in healthy donors. The PCR had 60 Vbeta and 13 Jbeta primers. Clones were read by immunoSEQ multiplex PCR, and TCRdb kept only the in-frame ones, dropping some. The table records fewer than 150,000 clones, around 63% of them present only once. Sequences were obtained from PBMCs. The receptor set was obtained from a human donor in good health.

V usage is TRBV18 and J usage is TRBJ2-2; 8 bases are shared with TRBD1. V shed 1 base and J 0 bases; nucleotides not matched to a gene: 16. CDR1 is KGHSH, CDR2 LQKENI, per germline. This CDR3 has 21 residues. CDR3 coding DNA: TGTGCCAGCTCACCACGGGGGCCGGGACAGGTCCGTCTCGCGAACACCGGGGAGCTGTTTTTT. This encodes CASSPRGPGQVRLANTGELFF.

This chain links TRBV28 with TRBJ2-7; D perhaps matches TRBD2 (7 bases). CDR1 is MDHEN, CDR2 SYDVKM, per germline. This CDR3 is built from 11 residues. The V end lost 10 bases, the J end lost 6 bases, and 13 bases lay between the germline ends. In DNA, the CDR3 is TGTGCCACCGCCGGGGGGCTCGAGCAGTACTTC. Its translation is CATAGGLEQYF. The full variable domain, with the rest looked up from reference TRBV28 and TRBJ2-7, is DVKVTQSSRYLVKRTGEKVFLECVQDMDHENMFWYRQDPGLGLRLIYFSYDVKMKEKGDIPEGYSVSREKKERFSLILESASTNQTSMYLCATAGGLEQYFGPGTRLTVT.

This chain connects TRBV9 to TRBJ2-5, with 7 bases identical to TRBD2. Trimming removed 4 bases from V and 5 bases from J; junction bases left unmatched: 11. The germline CDR1 and CDR2 sequences are SGDLS and YYNGEE. The length of the CDR3 is 15 residues. The CDR3 DNA reads as TGTGCCAGCAGCACCGGGGAGGGAGTTGGGGAGACCCAGTACTTC. Protein: CASSTGEGVGETQYF.

The chain joins TRBV6-5 to TRBJ2-2, with 9 bases that match TRBD1. The CDR3 is made up of 15 amino acids. Unmatched junction bases numbered 10, after V lost 7 bases and J lost 7 bases. Germline-derived CDR1 and CDR2 are MNHEY and SVGAGI. The CDR3 nucleotides are TGTGCCAGCAAAAACACAGGGGGCTTAGGCGGGGAGCTGTTTTTT. It is translated as CASKNTGGLGGELFF.

This clone has a handful of counts. The J gene is TRBJ1-5, the V gene TRBV28; possibly TRBD1 for D (6 bases). CDR3 length: 14 residues. Germline CDR1 MDHEN, CDR2 SYDVKM. V was shortened by 7 bases and J by 3 bases, with 13 bases between the two germline ends. CDR3 amino acids: CASTHRDYNQPQHF. The DNA for the CDR3 is TGTGCCAGCACCCACAGGGATTACAATCAGCCCCAGCATTTT.

V gene TRBV7-6 combines with J gene TRBJ2-3; TRBD2 matches 13 bases. CDR1 and CDR2 from the germline V gene are SGHVS and FNYEAQ. This CDR3 region has 16 residues. V was clipped by 1 base and J by 5 bases; unmatched bases: 3. CDR3 residues: CASSLGTSGGGDTQYF. CDR3 sequence (DNA): TGTGCCAGCAGCTTAGGGACTAGCGGGGGCGGAGATACGCAGTATTTT.

The chain couples TRBV29-1 to TRBJ2-5; D gene ambiguous. The germline V gene encodes CDR1 SQVTM and CDR2 ANQGSEA. The CDR3 loop spans 16 amino acids. V lost 0 bases, J lost 7 bases, and 21 bases lay in between. The CDR3 loop is CSVEDPANTLSGTQYF. The CDR3 nucleotides read TGCAGCGTTGAAGATCCAGCGAACACCCTCTCGGGGACCCAGTACTTC. The full variable domain, rest sourced from reference TRBV29-1 and TRBJ2-5, is SAVISQKPSRDICQRGTSLTIQCQVDSQVTMMFWYRQQPGQSLTLIATANQGSEATYESGFVIDKFPISRPNLTFSTLTVSNMSPEDSSIYLCSVEDPANTLSGTQYFGPGTRLLVL.

This chain connects TRBV29-1 to TRBJ1-5; TRBD1 might be the D (5 bases). This CDR3 contains 12 residues. Germline V gene sequence: CDR1 SQVTM, CDR2 ANQGSEA. The V gene lost 7 bases and the J gene lost 4 bases, with 11 bases spanning the gap. In DNA, the CDR3 is TGCAGCGCCTCGACAGTAAATCAGCCCCAGCATTTT. Protein: CSASTVNQPQHF.

The genes are TRBV6-1 and TRBJ1-2, with 9 positions matching TRBD1. Germline V lookup: CDR1 MNHNS, CDR2 SASEGT. V lost 5 bases to trimming and J lost 2 bases; unmatched junction nucleotides: 6. This CDR3 is 15 amino acids long. CDR3 sequence: CASSTDRGVNYGYTF. The CDR3 bases are TGTGCCAGCAGTACAGACAGGGGGGTAAACTATGGCTACACCTTC.

The V gene is TRBV7-7, the J gene TRBJ1-1; D remains unclear. Germline V gene data show CDR1 as SSHAT and CDR2 as FNYEAQ (reference sequence). The ends were cut back, 2 bases at V and 1 base at J, with 5 bases in the middle. The CDR3 contains 13 residues. The CDR3 loop reads CASSLTGNTEAFF. CDR3 bases: TGTGCCAGCAGCTTAACGGGGAACACTGAAGCTTTCTTT.

The rearrangement joins TRBV4-1 to TRBJ1-5, with 7 bases matching TRBD1. This CDR3 region has 15 residues. Germline loops: CDR1 MGHRA, CDR2 YSYEKL. The V gene end was trimmed by 3 bases and the J gene end by 4 bases; junction bases not matched to a gene: 6. The CDR3 sequence is CASSQLDRANQPQHF. The DNA of the CDR3 is TGCGCCAGCAGCCAGCTCGACAGGGCTAATCAGCCCCAGCATTTT.

This chain links TRBV5-8 with TRBJ2-7; D is possibly TRBD1 (6 bases). CDR3 size: 15 residues. Trimming cost V 2 bases and J 4 bases, with 16 bases left between them. CDR1 is SGHTS and CDR2 is YDEGEE in the germline V gene. The CDR3 spells CASSLGAGARYEQYF. The CDR3 DNA reads TGTGCCAGCAGCTTAGGGGCAGGGGCAAGGTACGAGCAGTACTTC.

Only a few counts were recorded for this clone. This chain uses TRBV9 with TRBJ2-7; possible D gene TRBD1, 6 bases. In germline, CDR1 is SGDLS, CDR2 YYNGEE. The CDR3 covers 15 residues. V was trimmed by 0 bases and J by 3 bases, leaving 13 bases between them. DNA for the CDR3: TGTGCCAGCAGCGTAGAGGCAGGGGCCCACTACGAGCAGTACTTC. This gives the protein CASSVEAGAHYEQYF.

The chain links TRBV28 to TRBJ2-7; 7 nucleotides align to TRBD2. The CDR3 is made up of 14 amino acids. The germline V gene has CDR1 MDHEN and CDR2 SYDVKM. V dropped 6 bases and J dropped 0; count of bases not matched to a gene: 5. The CDR3 spells CASRRASGSYEQYF. CDR3 in DNA: TGTGCCAGCAGGAGGGCTAGCGGCTCCTACGAGCAGTACTTC.